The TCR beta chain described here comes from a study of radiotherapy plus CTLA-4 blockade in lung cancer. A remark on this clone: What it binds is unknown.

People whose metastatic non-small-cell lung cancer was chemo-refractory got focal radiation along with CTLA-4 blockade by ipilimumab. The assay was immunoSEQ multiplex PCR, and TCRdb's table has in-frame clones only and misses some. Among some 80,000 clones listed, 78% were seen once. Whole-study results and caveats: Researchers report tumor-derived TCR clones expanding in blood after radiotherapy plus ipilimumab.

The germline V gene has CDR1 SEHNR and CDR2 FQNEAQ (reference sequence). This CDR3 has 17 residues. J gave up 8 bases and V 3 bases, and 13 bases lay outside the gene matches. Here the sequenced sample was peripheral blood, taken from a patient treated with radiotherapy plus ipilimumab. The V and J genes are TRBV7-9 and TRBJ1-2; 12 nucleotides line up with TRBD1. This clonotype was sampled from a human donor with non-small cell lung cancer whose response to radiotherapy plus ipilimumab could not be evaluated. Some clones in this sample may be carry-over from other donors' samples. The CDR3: CASSFAFTGTGGDGYTF. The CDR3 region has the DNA TGTGCCAGCAGCTTCGCATTCACCGGGACAGGGGGCGACGGCTACACCTTC.